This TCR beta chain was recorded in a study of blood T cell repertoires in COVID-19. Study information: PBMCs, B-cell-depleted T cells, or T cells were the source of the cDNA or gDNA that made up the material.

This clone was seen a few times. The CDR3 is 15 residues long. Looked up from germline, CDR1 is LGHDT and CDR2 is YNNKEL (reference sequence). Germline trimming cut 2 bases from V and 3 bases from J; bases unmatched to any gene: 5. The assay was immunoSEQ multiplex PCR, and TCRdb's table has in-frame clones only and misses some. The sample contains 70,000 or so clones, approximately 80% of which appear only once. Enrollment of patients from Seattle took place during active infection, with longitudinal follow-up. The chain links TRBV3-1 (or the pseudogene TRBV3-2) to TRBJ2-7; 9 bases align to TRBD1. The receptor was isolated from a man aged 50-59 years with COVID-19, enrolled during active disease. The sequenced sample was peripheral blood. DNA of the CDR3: TGTGCCAGCAGCCAATTCCCGGGACAGGGCTACGAGCAGTACTTC. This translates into CASSQFPGQGYEQYF.